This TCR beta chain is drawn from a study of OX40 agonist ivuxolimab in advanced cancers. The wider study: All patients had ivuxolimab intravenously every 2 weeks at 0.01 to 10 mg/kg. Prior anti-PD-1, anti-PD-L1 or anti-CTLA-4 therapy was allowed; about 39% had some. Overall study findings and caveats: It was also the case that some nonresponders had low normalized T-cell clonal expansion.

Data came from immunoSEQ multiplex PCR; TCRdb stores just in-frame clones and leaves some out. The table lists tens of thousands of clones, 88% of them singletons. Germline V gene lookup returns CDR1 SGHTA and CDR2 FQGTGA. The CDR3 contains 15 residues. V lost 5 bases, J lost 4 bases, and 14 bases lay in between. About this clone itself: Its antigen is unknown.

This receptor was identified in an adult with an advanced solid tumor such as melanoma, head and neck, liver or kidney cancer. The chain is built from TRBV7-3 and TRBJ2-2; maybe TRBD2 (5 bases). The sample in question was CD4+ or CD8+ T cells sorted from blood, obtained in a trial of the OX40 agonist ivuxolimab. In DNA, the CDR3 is TGTGCCAGCAGCCCCCGGACTGTTTCCACCGGGGAGCTGTTTTTT. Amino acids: CASSPRTVSTGELFF. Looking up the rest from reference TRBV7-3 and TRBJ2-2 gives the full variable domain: GAGVSQTPSNKVTEKGKYVELRCDPISGHTALYWYRQSLGQGPEFLIYFQGTGAADDSGLPNDRFFAVRPEGSVSTLKIQRTERGDSAVYLCASSPRTVSTGELFFGEGSRLTVL.